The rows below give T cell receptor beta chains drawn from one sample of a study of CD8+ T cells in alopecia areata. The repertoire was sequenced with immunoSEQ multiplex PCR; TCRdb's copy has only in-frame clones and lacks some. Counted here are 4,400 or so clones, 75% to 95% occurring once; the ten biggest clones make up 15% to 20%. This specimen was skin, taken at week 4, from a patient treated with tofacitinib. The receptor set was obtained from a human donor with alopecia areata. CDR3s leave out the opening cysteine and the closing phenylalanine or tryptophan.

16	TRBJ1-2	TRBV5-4	ASSLRSGWGRDNYGYT
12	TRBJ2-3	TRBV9	ASSAGTGLDTQY
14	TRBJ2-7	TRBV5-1	ASSLAVGERAYEQY
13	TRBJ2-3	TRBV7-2	ASSLDGTGTDTQY
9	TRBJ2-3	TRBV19	ATHSIDTQY
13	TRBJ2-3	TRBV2	ASRPGQGGGDTQY
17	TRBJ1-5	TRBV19	ASSPTGEQGRWSDQPQH
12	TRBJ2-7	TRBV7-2	ASSLYGGAYEQY
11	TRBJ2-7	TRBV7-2	ASSPTGTYEQY
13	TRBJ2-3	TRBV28	ASNLMGASTDTQY
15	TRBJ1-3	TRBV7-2	ASSSYQASGGGNTIY
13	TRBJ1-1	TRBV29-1	SVFRPGHFYTEAF
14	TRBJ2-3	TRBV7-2	ASSFVHFSGRDTQY